This T cell receptor (beta chain) was captured in a study of regulatory T cells in long-lasting Graves disease. Construction of TCR beta libraries relied on iRepertoire HTBI primers and on Arm-PCR targeting CDR3 regions. TCRdb passed the multiplex PCR reads through MiXCR, listing each CDR3 protein once. The table has approximately 400,000 distinct CDR3 sequences, less than 20% seen once. Time point of the sample: newly diagnosed GD, antithyroid drugs for less than 3 months. Scientists built the TCR library using RNA that was extracted from PBMCs. V dropped 5 bases and J dropped 6; count of bases not matched to a gene: 8. The germline V gene has CDR1 MNHNS and CDR2 SASEGT. This CDR3 contains 14 residues.

Material: peripheral blood mononuclear cells (PBMCs), obtained at new diagnosis, from a patient treated with antithyroid drugs. The genes are TRBV6-1 and TRBJ2-5; TRBD1 aligns across 8 bases. The TCR was taken from a female donor with Graves disease. CDR3 DNA: TGTGCCAGCAGTCACGGACAGGGCGGAAAGACCCAGTACTTC. It is translated as CASSHGQGGKTQYF.